A selection of T cell receptor beta chains follows, all from one sample in a study of T cells expressing NK-cell markers. After re-calling the 5' RACE reads, TCRdb lists one entry per CDR3 protein, DNA absent. This sample carries a few hundred thousand distinct CDR3 sequences, with 5.2% going to the ten biggest clones. The sample comprised blood T cells: a sorted CD56 or NKG2C T cell subset, CD4+ or CD8+ T cells, or bulk PBMC T cells (not recorded which). The receptors originated from a man aged 18-70 years in good health. CDR3s include the opening cysteine and the closing phenylalanine or tryptophan. Each record gives: J gene, V gene, CDR3 protein.

>TRBJ2-7|TRBV7-2
CASSLWGRTGTFHEQYF
>TRBJ2-1|TRBV6-5
CASSYSMVLHNEQFF
>TRBJ2-6|TRBV11-2
CASSPKGLSGANVLTF
>TRBJ2-7|TRBV14
CASSQVVQYEQYF
>TRBJ2-1|TRBV12-3/TRBV12-4
CASSFRAGTLRSSYNEQFF
>TRBJ2-3|TRBV19
CASSIERDTADTQYF
>TRBJ2-5|TRBV3-1
CASSQARAARETQYF
>TRBJ1-6|TRBV5-1
CASSPGQGGSPLHF
>TRBJ2-1|TRBV12-3/TRBV12-4
CASSFRGLALIEQFF
>TRBJ2-1|TRBV6-1
CASKLAGGNEQFF
>TRBJ2-2|TRBV29-1
CSVEERGGPGELFF
>TRBJ1-4|TRBV12-3/TRBV12-4
CASSLAGPGEKLFF
>TRBJ2-1|TRBV28
CASSFPYWRGGYNEQFF
>TRBJ2-7|TRBV10-3
CAISESSTSLWKQYF
>TRBJ2-3|TRBV15
CATSRGTGESTDTQYF
>TRBJ2-1|TRBV6-1
CASRASVFGEQFF